The 10 T cell receptor beta chains listed next were all sequenced from one sample in a study of STAT5B mutations in CD4+ large granular lymphocyte leukemia. Libraries were prepared by immunoSEQ multiplex PCR; TCRdb keeps only in-frame clonotypes and omits some of them. Of 30,000 to 40,000 clones listed, approximately 88% were seen once; the top ten hold more than 0.95%. The sequenced sample consisted of CD4+ T cells from blood buffy coats. These receptors all come from a human donor in good health.

The rearrangement joins TRBV6-1 to TRBJ1-2; D remains unclear. The length of the CDR3 is 12 residues. Germline V gene lookup returns CDR1 MNHNS and CDR2 SASEGT. Trimming removed 8 bases at V and 7 bases at J, with 14 bases between. In nucleotides, the CDR3 is TGTGCCAGCGACAAATGGTTAGGTGGCTACACCTTC. Encoded protein: CASDKWLGGYTF.

This clone was found a few times. The CDR3 sequence is CASSPLDRQGPSGNTIYF. DNA for the CDR3: TGTGCCAGCTCACCACTCGACCGACAGGGGCCCTCTGGAAACACCATATATTTT. The rearrangement uses TRBV18 and TRBJ1-3; 8 nucleotides agree with TRBD1. Germline assignment: CDR1 KGHSH and CDR2 LQKENI. The CDR3 sequence is 18 residues long. J lost 0 bases, V lost 1 base, and 8 bases had no gene match.

V and J are TRBV6-6 and TRBJ1-3, with 8 bases that match TRBD1. The V gene end was trimmed by 6 bases and the J gene end by 2 bases; junction bases not matched to a gene: 9. In germline, CDR1 is MNHNY, CDR2 SVGAGI (reference sequence). The CDR3 loop spans 16 amino acids. The CDR3: CASRRDRQPPGNTIYF. CDR3 nucleotide sequence: TGTGCCAGCAGGCGGGACAGGCAACCTCCTGGAAACACCATATATTTT.

This chain joins TRBV30 and TRBJ2-7; the D is unclear. Trimming removed 3 bases from V and 7 bases from J, with 10 bases in between. This CDR3 has 11 residues. Germline V gene lookup returns CDR1 GTSNPN and CDR2 SVGIG (reference sequence). The CDR3 protein is CAWRASGEQYF. The CDR3 DNA reads TGTGCCTGGAGGGCCTCAGGAGAGCAGTACTTC.

V and J are TRBV7-3 and TRBJ1-3; 7 bases are shared with TRBD1. The germline V gene encodes CDR1 SGHTA and CDR2 FQGTGA. The CDR3 consists of 16 residues. V dropped 5 bases and J dropped 5; count of bases not matched to a gene: 12. The CDR3 sequence: CASSPPDREIRNTIYF. CDR3 bases: TGTGCCAGCAGCCCGCCAGACAGGGAAATAAGAAACACCATATATTTT.

V gene TRBV13 combines with J gene TRBJ1-1; unclear D gene. Trimming left V 10 bases short and J 0 bases short, with 12 bases between. The CDR3 spans 13 residues. CDR1 PRHDT and CDR2 FYEKMQ come from the germline V gene (reference sequence). Here the CDR3 reads CATSAGMNTEAFF. The CDR3 DNA sequence: TGTGCCACCTCCGCTGGGATGAACACTGAAGCTTTCTTT.

This clone was recorded once. V and J are TRBV14 and TRBJ1-1; a possible D gene is TRBD1 (6 bases). There are 13 residues in the CDR3. Trimming left V 2 bases short and J 3 bases short, with 7 bases between. Germline CDR1 reads SGHDN; CDR2 reads FVKESK. As DNA, the CDR3 is TGTGCCAGCAGCCAAAACAGGGACACTGAAGCTTTCTTT. Its protein product is CASSQNRDTEAFF.

CDR3 bases: TGTGCCAGTAGTATTGGGCTCCGGGACATGAACACTGAAGCTTTCTTT. Translated, it gives CASSIGLRDMNTEAFF. The chain couples TRBV19 to TRBJ1-1, with D possibly TRBD1 on 6 matching bases. Germline CDR1 is LNHDA and CDR2 is SQIVND (reference sequence). This CDR3 spans 16 amino acids. Trimming left V 3 bases short and J 0 bases short, with 14 bases between.

The chain carries TRBV11-2 and TRBJ2-7; TRBD1 matches 9 bases. This CDR3 has 15 residues. V was pared by 3 bases and J by 2 bases, with 5 bases of the junction left unmatched. Germline V lookup: CDR1 SGHAT, CDR2 FQNNGV. CDR3 DNA: TGTGCCAGCAGCTTTCTCCGGGACAGGGCCTACGAGCAGTACTTC. Its translation: CASSFLRDRAYEQYF.

The CDR3 DNA sequence: TGTGCCAGCAGCTGGGGTGGCGTAGGGCCTACCGCCGAGCAGTACTTC. This translates into CASSWGGVGPTAEQYF. This chain links TRBV7-3 with TRBJ2-7; D not resolved. Trimming left V 4 bases short and J 6 bases short, with 22 bases between. This CDR3 has 16 residues. From germline, CDR1 is SGHTA and CDR2 FQGTGA.